Detailed here is one TCR beta chain. This CDR3 spans 14 amino acids. Germline V lookup: CDR1 LNHDA, CDR2 SQIVND (reference sequence). The ends lost 6 bases at V and 7 bases at J; junction bases unmatched: 7. These data belong to a study of T cell responses to AZD1222 COVID-19 vaccine. Assay used: immunoSEQ multiplex PCR; TCRdb lists only in-frame clones, some missing. The table lists tens of thousands of clones, about 87% of them singletons, with roughly 5% in the top ten. The rearrangement joins TRBV19 to TRBJ1-4, with TRBD1 matching over 8 bases. The input for sequencing was peripheral blood, taken on day 0 of AZD1222 vaccination. This clonotype was sampled from an adult in good health. The CDR3 DNA reads TGTGCCAGTAGCACACAGGGGGTTGGTGAAAAACTGTTTTTT. This sequence encodes CASSTQGVGEKLFF.